A single T cell receptor (beta chain) is shown here with its context. The antigen it recognizes is unknown. No qualities accompany the bases; no much larger clone lies one base away. This record belongs to a study of cytomegalovirus exposure and HLA in healthy donors (dated by TCRdb to 2016 to 2017). For context, the study as a whole: In an earlier analysis of some 610 of the donors, 250 to 350 Gb of sequence data and about 110 million unique TCR beta sequences from 180 million or so T cells were reported. The aim of the study was to test whether cataloging public T cell receptors could identify signatures of past pathogen exposure. A separate validation cohort of 100 to 150 different subjects was used in addition to the approximately 670-subject first cohort. HLA typing included class I and class II loci at four-digit resolution. The study profiled the T cell repertoires of hundreds of subjects by immunosequencing and related them to cytomegalovirus serostatus. The study combined high-throughput TCR immunosequencing, statistical association of individual TCRs with disease status, and machine learning to predict cytomegalovirus infection status. An early release covering about 600 HLA-typed donors comprised roughly 300 gigabases of sequencing data and approximately 80 million unique TCR sequences. Among over 350 genotyped donors of the cohort, an average of approximately 250,000 unique TCR beta nucleotide sequences were sequenced per donor, around a sixth of them non-productive. Every discovery cohort repertoire had been produced on one sequencing platform. A later analysis re-examined previously published TCR beta repertoires from roughly 650 donors and added high-resolution HLA genotyping to investigate patterns of TCR occurrence. Of the approximately 400 genotyped donors, approximately 80% fell in the genetic ancestry cluster associated with self-reported Caucasian donors. Because of strong linkage in the cohort, 5 or 6 DR-DQ haplotypes were treated as single units for association and clustering. Donor age, sex, ethnicity and CMV serostatus were compiled alongside the repertoire data. Genome-wide SNP genotypes for about 65% of the 666 donors were used in a later genetic analysis, which treated that subset as a discovery cohort. Typing coverage differed by locus: A, B, C, DRB1 and DQB1 were typed in about 620-640 donors, DQA1 in 522, DPA1 in around 600, and DPB1 in approximately 450. In the later analysis, no new phenotypic data were used to find candidate immune exposures; instead, reliance was placed on TCR beta sequences and their occurrence across donors. In an earlier analysis of 587 of the donors, high-throughput TCR beta sequencing was used to judge whether each TCR beta V gene segment behaved as functional or pseudogenic. General conclusions and limits of the study: An earlier analysis of around 500 of the donors showed that most TCR beta V segments appeared in productive rearrangements either about 87% or about 30% of the time, which broadly matched IMGT annotations. In a later analysis, several top co-occurrence clusters were reported to appear linked to parvovirus B19, influenza, CMV and Epstein-Barr virus. The cohort was sequenced for TCR beta chains only, and without alpha or paired-chain data the features that could be detected were limited. A cluster of highly shared sequence variants was judged likely to represent a technical artifact of the sequencing pipeline. The earlier analysis of approximately 540 of the donors excluded 15 to 20 rarely observed V segments, including chromosome 9 orphons, because counts were too low. According to a later analysis, most CMV-associated TCR beta chains appeared to be HLA-restricted, and the HLA associations seemed to be driven largely by CMV exposure. The study listed 150 to 200 TCR beta chains as associated with cytomegalovirus. CMV serostatus was the only immune exposure information available for the cohort. A later analysis found that TCR association rates varied across HLA loci, with DRB1 alleles showing the most associated TCRs and HLA-C alleles the fewest. In vitro tests confirmed that three of the cytomegalovirus-associated TCR beta chains recognize cytomegalovirus antigens. An association between a missense DCLRE1C variant and V-gene and J-gene trimming of TCR beta chains was found in a later genetic analysis and replicated in an independent cohort. Roughly uniform sequencing depth across donors was assumed in presence/absence analyses, although this assumption may not hold. According to the authors, the approach could potentially be generalized to other disease states and immunological phenotypes. A later analysis found that HLA-associated TCR beta chains were more clonally expanded and had lower generation probabilities than equally common non-associated chains. Because some donors lacked HLA typing at each locus, the association tests relied only on the typed subset. According to a later genetic analysis, donors in an Asian-associated ancestry cluster had fewer N-insertions in productive TCRs than the approximately 670-donor mean. When HLA alleles, especially DR and DQ, strongly co-occurred, TCR associations were difficult to assign to individual alleles. A later analysis associated about 16,000 TCR beta sequences with specific HLA alleles at a false discovery rate of 0.05. Linkage disequilibrium might explain the correlated functional status among segregating V segments, but an unknown experimental factor could not be ruled out. Most TCR sequences were seen in very few donors, while some public TCRs were found in many individuals. A further reported finding was that TCR beta sequences accurately predicted the HLA-A and HLA-B alleles for most subjects in the first cohort. Cytomegalovirus status was reported to be diagnosed by the classifier with high specificity and sensitivity in both the original and validation cohorts.

The cohort was made up of approximately 700 healthy bone marrow donors. At the time of sampling, every cohort member was nominally healthy, though immune exposures that went unrecorded were likely present. The donor was CMV seronegative and belonged to the group of approximately 320 seronegative cohort members. Each donor provided a peripheral blood sample, and peripheral blood mononuclear cells were used for TCR beta sequencing. Genomic DNA extraction from the blood cell samples was performed with the Qiagen DNeasy Blood Extraction Kit. Libraries were built with the immunoSEQ multiplex PCR assay. For the multiplex PCR, a mixture combining 60 forward primers for TCR Vbeta segments and 13 reverse primers for TCR Jbeta segments was used. Amplification of the CDR3 region of rearranged TCR beta genes was performed with a multiplex PCR assay on genomic DNA. On the Illumina HiSeq System, the amplified TCR beta libraries were sequenced as 87-base-pair reads. Concerning the study's data processing: A later analysis tallied around 80 million unique TCR beta chains across the 666 repertoires, and 10 million to 11 million of those chains were shared by two or more donors. Raw reads were error-corrected and collapsed into unique sequences by a nearest-neighbor algorithm in which closely related sequences were merged to remove PCR and sequencing errors. To assign V, D and J gene segments, CDR3 sequences were aligned to IMGT reference sequences. For a sequence to be retained, a match of at least six nucleotides was required to both a V gene segment and a J gene segment. A rearrangement counted as productive if the CDR3 had no stop codons and remained in frame with V and J, and every other rearrangement counted as non-productive. CDR3 was defined according to IMGT convention as the region running from the second conserved V-encoded cysteine to the conserved J-encoded phenylalanine. In an earlier analysis of more than 550 of the donors, sequences lacking an unambiguous match to a single V gene segment were excluded. In an earlier analysis of 450 to 750 of the donors, a V segment was called functional when productive rearrangements were above 56.7%, and segregating when the standard deviation between donors exceeded 5%. To diagnose cytomegalovirus status from the catalog of TCR beta chain sequences, a statistical classification framework was built. In a later analysis, TCR nucleotide sequences were compared against IMGT/GENE-DB human TR gene sequences so that V and J genes could be assigned. The TCRdist pipeline was used in a later analysis to assign CDR3 sequences and most-parsimonious VDJ recombination scenarios. In a later analysis, each TCR beta chain was defined by its CDR3 amino acid sequence together with its V-gene family, and reads without a unique V-gene family were excluded. To address suspected cross-contamination and a sequencing artifact, a later analysis removed 592 highly shared, low-generation-probability nucleotide sequences. In a later analysis, a clonal expansion index was calculated for each public chain from normalized within-repertoire ranks of inferred template counts. Generation probabilities in a later analysis came from a VDJ recombination model fitted to out-of-frame rearrangements, and those results were checked against IGoR. Hypergeometric tests were used in a later analysis to score TCR-TCR, TCR-HLA and TCR-CMV co-occurrence, with a repertoire-size bias correction applied to the TCR pairs. In a later analysis, false discovery rates were estimated by permuting HLA or CMV assignments 20 times. In a later analysis, co-occurring TCRs were grouped with DBSCAN, and TCRdist sequence similarity was added when clustering was performed within HLA-allele-positive subsets. Repertoires with fewer than 30,000 or more than 120,000 public chains were left out of co-occurrence clustering, as were about 5 repertoires with anomalous nucleotide sharing. TCRdb limited this immuneACCESS table to in-frame rearrangements with V and J called. A share of clones is missing; checked studies link under half to unresolved V genes, and the rest is unexplained. Clone size and V and J calls were adopted from that table, with D and trimming inferred from the DNA. Here the sample has under 100,000 clones; more than 70% occur a single time. The ten largest make up roughly 3% of the sample.

The sequence was collected from a man aged 35 to 55 in good health and CMV-seronegative. The material sequenced was PBMCs.

Here the CDR3 is given as CASSGDSDYEQYF. The nucleotide sequence is given as TGTGCCAGCAGCGGAGATAGCGACTACGAGCAGTACTTC. The sequence is built from TRBV9 and TRBJ2-7; a tentative D match to TRBD2 spans 5 bases. The CDR3 has 13 amino acids, counting the end cysteine and phenylalanine. The kept DNA is CDR3 alone, 39 bases in frame from the first base. Relative to germline, V is 3 bases shorter and J is 3 bases shorter, with 10 bases between their ends. In the germline V gene, CDR1 corresponds to SGDLS and CDR2 to YYNGEE.